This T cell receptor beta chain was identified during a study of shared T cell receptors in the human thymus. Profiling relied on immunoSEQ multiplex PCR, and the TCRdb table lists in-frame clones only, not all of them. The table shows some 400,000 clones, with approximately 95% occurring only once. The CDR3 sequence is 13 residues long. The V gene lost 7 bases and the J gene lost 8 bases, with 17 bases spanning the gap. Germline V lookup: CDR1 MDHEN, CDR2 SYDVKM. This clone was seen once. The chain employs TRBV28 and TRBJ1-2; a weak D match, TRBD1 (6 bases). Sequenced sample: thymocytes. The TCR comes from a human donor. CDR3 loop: CASTPDRSEGYTF. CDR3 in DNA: TGTGCCAGCACCCCTGACAGGTCTGAAGGCTACACCTTC.